This entry concerns a single TCR beta chain. From blood CD8+ and CD4+ T cells, the TCR beta chain was sequenced. Bulk CD8+ and CD4+ cells came from magnetic negative isolation; CD8+ TEMRA by FACS. V dropped 2 bases and J dropped 0 bases, with 8 bases sitting between them. The CDR3 covers 15 residues. The germline CDR1 and CDR2 sequences are MNHNS and SASEGT. This entry comes from a study of CD8 T cells in Susac syndrome. With random hexamers, reverse transcription was performed on about 0.5 to 1 ug of RNA. Amplification of TCR beta CDR3 was carried out by immunoSEQ multiplex PCR, which covered 54 Vbeta and 13 Jbeta segments. MiXCR was run by TCRdb on the immunoSEQ multiplex PCR reads, yielding one entry per CDR3 protein. This sample yields 400,000 or so distinct CDR3 sequences, of which 75% to 90% are seen a single time; about 0.12% belongs to the top ten.

This sequence originates from a human donor with multiple sclerosis. The V and J genes are TRBV6-1 and TRBJ2-4; D remains unclear. What was sequenced was CD8+ T cells from PBMCs. Written as DNA, the CDR3 is TGTGCCAGCAGTGAACCCCAGCTAGCCAAAAACATTCAGTACTTC. It yields the protein CASSEPQLAKNIQYF.